These T cell receptor beta chains were read from a single sample in a study of blood T cell repertoires in COVID-19. This table comes from immunoSEQ multiplex PCR, and its TCRdb copy is limited to in-frame clones, with some not included. The profile covers under 300,000 clones, with about 83% appearing a single time and around 5.9% taken by the ten largest. The specimen sequenced was peripheral blood. Receptors were obtained from a human donor in a cohort sampled during active COVID-19. Each CDR3 is given without its conserved first and last residue. The D gene is left open where the match is weak.

ASRNRGNTEAF | TRBV19 | 11 | TRBD1
ASSRGTGAGELF | TRBV11-3 | 12 | TRBD1
AISPDPRGIQY | TRBV7-8 | 11 | NA
ASSRDRSFYGYT | TRBV5-5 | 12 | TRBD1
ATSGGARSSGELF | TRBV5-4 | 13 | TRBD2
SVATGELDTQY | TRBV29-1 | 11 | NA
ASSPGRDRGRQAKNIQY | TRBV7-9 | 17 | TRBD1
ASSSLQGTNSPLH | TRBV11-2 | 13 | TRBD1
ASLRTGGGGNTIY | TRBV19 | 13 | TRBD1
ASSLSSTPSNEQY | TRBV28 | 13 | NA
ATSRDRRAFSSGANVLT | TRBV15 | 17 | NA
AGGLIPNEQY | TRBV2 | 10 | TRBD2
AWSVGTGSYEQY | TRBV30 | 12 | TRBD1
ASSSGTGAYNEQF | TRBV5-1 | 13 | TRBD1
ASSFARADTQY | TRBV5-5 | 11 | NA
ASSEMTIQETQY | TRBV25-1 | 12 | NA
ASSSSGTSGGANEQF | TRBV5-4 | 15 | TRBD2
ASSYSEGDYGYT | TRBV6-5 | 12 | NA
ASSRVAGGDTQY | TRBV14 | 12 | TRBD2
ASSPRYEQY | TRBV28 | 9 | NA
ATSDPSGTDLYGYT | TRBV24-1 | 14 | TRBD1
ASSYATGREQF | TRBV6-5 | 11 | NA
AISEGQGSTEAF | TRBV10-3 | 12 | NA
ASSVGSNNEQF | TRBV7-2 | 11 | NA
ASSVGPQISRTEAF | TRBV9 | 14 | NA
ASSHPDTLNTIY | TRBV3-1/TRBV3-2 | 12 | NA
ASSPQGATGNTIY | TRBV5-1 | 13 | TRBD1
ASSLPGQKNTGELF | TRBV7-6 | 14 | TRBD1
ASSKDRGYEQY | TRBV19 | 11 | TRBD1
ASSPLTSGAPNTGELF | TRBV6-6 | 16 | TRBD2
ASREAGYEQF | TRBV7-2 | 10 | NA
ASSFYYNEKLF | TRBV28 | 11 | NA
ASSQNPGQATYEQY | TRBV7-9 | 14 | TRBD1
ASSTGEANQPQH | TRBV9 | 12 | TRBD1
ASSQSLALAGGPNEQF | TRBV27 | 16 | TRBD2
ASSPPVDPGETQY | TRBV18 | 13 | NA
ASSFLRQGDEKLF | TRBV27 | 13 | TRBD1
ASRDRGLNTEAF | TRBV6-5 | 12 | TRBD1
AWSLTGNTIY | TRBV30 | 10 | NA
ASSTPTNTGELF | TRBV5-1 | 12 | NA
ASSYSMAREYEQY | TRBV6-5 | 13 | NA
ASSRQGSAKNIQY | TRBV7-9 | 13 | TRBD1
ASSFPLNSNEQY | TRBV7-9 | 12 | NA
ASSQDLTGLRATNEKLF | TRBV4-1 | 17 | NA
ASSYSPGNTDTQY | TRBV6-6 | 13 | NA
ASSPRSYQETQY | TRBV11-2 | 12 | NA
AGSLQGPDTQY | TRBV6-5 | 11 | TRBD1
ASSGLAGTDTQY | TRBV6-5 | 12 | TRBD2
ASSIPGQGPDNEKLF | TRBV19 | 15 | TRBD1
ASSDQVSDTQY | TRBV10-2 | 11 | NA
ASSFIAGRRNEQF | TRBV27 | 13 | TRBD2
ASSLDLYEQY | TRBV7-2 | 10 | NA
ASSLMGQGTDTQY | TRBV27 | 13 | TRBD1
ASSDVQSGEKLF | TRBV6-1 | 12 | NA